At least ten counts were recorded for the clone carrying this TCR beta chain. Its antigen remains unidentified. The sample belongs to a study of T cell repertoires in cytomegalovirus infection. Overall study results and limits: In two of eight donors, the top clonotype was HLA-C-restricted CMV-specific.

Germline values: CDR1 SGHTA, CDR2 FQGNSA. The germline V and J ends were trimmed by 7 bases and 6 bases, with 15 bases remaining between them. The CDR3 sequence is 14 residues long. In TCRdb, the reads were re-called with MiXCR into one record per CDR3 protein. The data hold 100,000 to 150,000 distinct CDR3 sequences, with more than 7% observed a single time. The chain employs TRBV7-2 and TRBJ1-4; D not resolved. The clonotype comes from a human donor in good health (CMV status not recorded). Some clones in this sample may be carry-over from other donors' samples. Input material: PBMCs. The CDR3 nucleotides read TGTGCCAGCACCACCCGCTGGGGTGATGAAAAACTGTTTTTT. This encodes CASTTRWGDEKLFF. Drawing the rest from reference TRBV7-2 and TRBJ1-4, the complete variable domain is GAGVSQSPSNKVTEKGKDVELRCDPISGHTALYWYRQSLGQGLEFLIYFQGNSAPDKSGLPSDRFSAERTGGSVSTLTIQRTQQEDSAVYLCASTTRWGDEKLFFGSGTQLSVL.